The 27 T cell receptor beta chains below come from one sample, sequenced in a study of Tregs in tolerant kidney transplant recipients. TCRdb's table, derived via immunoSEQ multiplex PCR, lists solely in-frame clones and lacks some. The table lists about 240,000 clones, about 80% of them singletons. The specimen sequenced was CD4+ T cells from blood. The receptors come from a human donor in good health.

The chain employs TRBV27 and TRBJ1-2; D possibly corresponds to TRBD1 (6 bases). Trimming removed 5 bases at V and 4 bases at J, with 20 bases between. The germline CDR1 and CDR2 sequences are MNHEY and SMNVEV (reference sequence). The CDR3 consists of 16 residues. The chain's CDR3 is CASSLNRDTIPYGYTF. The CDR3 DNA follows: TGTGCCAGCAGTCTCAACCGGGACACCATTCCCTATGGCTACACCTTC.

This clone has more than one count but fewer than ten. This sequence joins TRBV5-1 and TRBJ2-1, with TRBD1 identical over 10 bases. The length of the CDR3 is 14 residues. The J segment lost 8 bases and the V segment lost 3 bases, leaving 5 bases of the junction unmatched. CDR1 and CDR2 from the germline V gene are SGHRS and YFSETQ. The CDR3 region has the DNA TGCGCCAGCAGCTCGGACAGGGGGTGGGATGAGCAGTTCTTC. Amino acid sequence: CASSSDRGWDEQFF.

The chain carries TRBV9 and TRBJ2-3; tentative D call: TRBD1 (6 bases). Germline CDR1 is SGDLS and CDR2 is YYNGEE. This CDR3 comprises 16 residues. Trimming removed 3 bases at V and 0 bases at J, with 14 bases between. DNA of the CDR3: TGTGCCAGCAGCGACCTCCAGGGGTTTAGCACAGATACGCAGTATTTT. It encodes CASSDLQGFSTDTQYF.

The chain is built from TRBV19 and TRBJ1-5, with D tentatively TRBD1 (6 bases). V lost 4 bases and J lost 4, with 14 bases in between. Germline-derived CDR1 and CDR2 are LNHDA and SQIVND (reference sequence). The CDR3 has 15 residues. In DNA, the CDR3 is TGTGCCAGTAGTAAGGGGGGAGTGTTGAATCAGCCCCAGCATTTT. Translation: CASSKGGVLNQPQHF.

The chain employs TRBV30 and TRBJ1-3; 11 nucleotides match TRBD1. CDR3 size: 17 residues. CDR1 is GTSNPN, CDR2 SVGIG, per germline (reference sequence). The trim removed 5 bases at V and 1 base at J, leaving 10 bases unmatched. CDR3 in amino acids: CAWAGQGAGLSGNTIYF. CDR3 bases: TGTGCCTGGGCCGGACAGGGGGCCGGATTATCTGGAAACACCATATATTTT.

This clone was observed a single time. The V gene is TRBV7-9, the J gene TRBJ2-5; 7 nucleotides line up with TRBD2. CDR3 length: 15 amino acids. The trim removed 4 bases at V and 0 bases at J, leaving 5 bases unmatched. From germline, CDR1 is SEHNR and CDR2 FQNEAQ (reference sequence). For the CDR3, the DNA is TGTGCCAGCAGCTCCGGGACTAAATACCAAGAGACCCAGTACTTC. Amino acids: CASSSGTKYQETQYF.

This clone was seen once. The chain carries TRBV19 and TRBJ1-4, with 8 bases fitting TRBD1. Per germline, CDR1 LNHDA and CDR2 SQIVND (reference sequence). This CDR3 is 16 amino acids long. After removal of 4 bases from V and 1 base from J, the junction contained 5 bases not matched to a gene. The DNA for the CDR3 is TGTGCCAGTAGTACCCTTACAGGGGGAACTAATGAAAAACTGTTTTTT. Amino acid sequence: CASSTLTGGTNEKLFF.

The chain carries TRBV7-2 and TRBJ2-5; 10 bases are a match to TRBD2. V gave up 5 bases and J gave up 5 bases; unmatched junction bases: 8. CDR1 and CDR2 from the germline V gene are SGHTA and FQGNSA. The CDR3 is 15 amino acids. The CDR3 here is CASSPQRGGGETQYF. CDR3 coding DNA: TGTGCCAGCAGCCCCCAGCGGGGGGGCGGGGAGACCCAGTACTTC.

The chain employs TRBV7-2 and TRBJ1-3, with D possibly matching TRBD1 (6 bases). V dropped 1 base and J dropped 9 bases, with 19 bases sitting between them. The germline V gene encodes CDR1 SGHTA and CDR2 FQGNSA. The CDR3 spans 16 residues. CDR3: CASSLGGSFRGGTIYF. DNA of the CDR3: TGTGCCAGCAGCTTAGGAGGGTCGTTCAGGGGAGGCACCATATATTTT.

V and J are TRBV6-5 and TRBJ1-2; 10 nucleotides line up with TRBD1. This CDR3 spans 14 amino acids. J was trimmed by 2 bases and V by 6 bases; bases with no gene match: 3. The germline V gene encodes CDR1 MNHEY and CDR2 SVGAGI. The chain's CDR3 is CASRGDRGNYGYTF. In nucleotides, the CDR3 is TGTGCCAGCAGAGGGGACAGGGGAAACTATGGCTACACCTTC.

This clone was observed once. The V and J genes are TRBV29-1 and TRBJ2-2; 8 nucleotides agree with TRBD1. This CDR3 spans 14 amino acids. V dropped 7 bases and J dropped 7; count of bases not matched to a gene: 11. Germline-derived CDR1 and CDR2 are SQVTM and ANQGSEA. Written as DNA, the CDR3 is TGCAGCGCCTCGGACAGGGAAGGGATCGGGGAGCTGTTTTTT. Translating gives CSASDREGIGELFF.

The chain carries TRBV15 and TRBJ2-3; D not certain. The germline V gene encodes CDR1 LNHNV and CDR2 YYDKDF (reference sequence). The CDR3 consists of 13 residues. The V gene lost 0 bases and the J gene lost 4 bases, with 5 bases spanning the gap. CDR3 in DNA: TGTGCCACCAGCAGAGATTTCGCAGATACGCAGTATTTT. It translates to CATSRDFADTQYF.

V gene TRBV6-5 combines with J gene TRBJ2-7, with D possibly matching TRBD1 (6 bases). CDR1 and CDR2 (germline): MNHEY, SVGAGI. The V and J ends lost 6 bases and 5 bases respectively, with 17 bases between them. There are 14 residues in the CDR3. CDR3 in DNA: TGTGCCAGCAGACCGGGACACGTCACCCACGAGCAGTACTTC. It specifies CASRPGHVTHEQYF.

The chain recombines TRBV9 with TRBJ2-2; unclear D gene. CDR1 and CDR2 (germline): SGDLS, YYNGEE. The CDR3 contains 13 residues. Trimming stripped 4 bases from V and 6 bases from J, with 10 bases between. The CDR3 spells CASSPNLSGELFF. CDR3 coding DNA: TGTGCCAGCAGCCCCAACTTATCCGGGGAGCTGTTTTTT.

This clone has a single count. The chain recombines TRBV5-1 with TRBJ2-3, with 12 bases identical to TRBD1. The CDR3 runs 16 residues. After removal of 4 bases from V and 4 bases from J, the junction contained 7 bases not matched to a gene. The germline gives CDR1 SGHRS, CDR2 YFSETQ. The CDR3 sequence is CASSPGQGAEADTQYF. The CDR3 nucleotides are TGCGCCAGCAGCCCGGGACAGGGGGCAGAGGCAGATACGCAGTATTTT.

The chain uses TRBV19 and TRBJ2-5; tentative D call: TRBD1 (6 bases). With 3 bases removed from V and 3 bases from J, the gap between germline ends came to 8 bases. The germline V gene encodes CDR1 LNHDA and CDR2 SQIVND (reference sequence). This CDR3 has 13 amino acids. CDR3 sequence: CASSIPGEETQYF. In nucleotides, the CDR3 is TGTGCCAGTAGTATCCCAGGGGAAGAGACCCAGTACTTC.

The chain employs TRBV15 and TRBJ1-1; no reliable D call. With 1 base removed from V and 3 bases from J, the gap between germline ends came to 18 bases. The length of the CDR3 is 17 residues. Germline CDR1 reads LNHNV; CDR2 reads YYDKDF (reference sequence). The CDR3 DNA sequence: TGTGCCACCAGCAGAGTCATAGGGCGGGGAAGGGACACTGAAGCTTTCTTT. Translated: CATSRVIGRGRDTEAFF.

The rearrangement joins TRBV6-6 to TRBJ1-1, with D hard to call. The V end lost 5 bases, the J end lost 4 bases, and 8 bases lay between the germline ends. Germline CDR1 is MNHNY and CDR2 is SVGAGI (reference sequence). There are 12 residues in the CDR3. CDR3 sequence (DNA): TGTGCCAGCAGTCTCAAGAGCACTGAAGCTTTCTTT. It codes for CASSLKSTEAFF.

This clone has a handful of counts. This chain joins TRBV5-4 and TRBJ2-7; D ambiguous. V dropped 0 bases and J dropped 3 bases, with 10 bases sitting between them. From germline, CDR1 is SGHNT and CDR2 YYREEE (reference sequence). The CDR3 length is 14 residues. DNA of the CDR3: TGTGCCAGCAGCTTGGAACAAGAAAACTACGAGCAGTACTTC. This translates into CASSLEQENYEQYF. Full variable domain (outside the CDR3, taken from reference TRBV5-4 and TRBJ2-7): ETGVTQSPTHLIKTRGQQVTLRCSSQSGHNTVSWYQQALGQGPQFIFQYYREEENGRGNFPPRFSGLQFPNYSSELNVNALELDDSALYLCASSLEQENYEQYFGPGTRLTVT.

This clone came up a few times. The chain combines TRBV19 with TRBJ2-7; 9 positions match TRBD1. The CDR3 runs 15 residues. V lost 6 bases to trimming and J lost 2 bases; unmatched junction nucleotides: 8. Per germline, CDR1 LNHDA and CDR2 SQIVND (reference sequence). CDR3 protein: CASSASGQGTYEQYF. Here the CDR3 DNA reads TGTGCCAGTAGCGCTTCGGGACAGGGCACCTACGAGCAGTACTTC.

V and J are TRBV5-1 and TRBJ2-7; 10 nucleotides agree with TRBD2. The V gene's germline CDR1 is SGHRS and CDR2 YFSETQ. V dropped 5 bases and J dropped 3; count of bases not matched to a gene: 14. This CDR3 is built from 17 residues. CDR3 residues: CASRSGTSGDGDYEQYF. CDR3 sequence (DNA): TGCGCCAGCAGATCCGGAACTAGCGGGGACGGGGACTACGAGCAGTACTTC.

Comment on this clone: The same CDR3 arises from other DNA sequences in this sample as well. The V call is TRBV6-5, the J call TRBJ2-7, with a weak D call TRBD2 (5 bases). The CDR3 runs 15 residues. The V and J ends lost 0 bases and 0 bases respectively, with 9 bases between them. Germline CDR1 MNHEY, CDR2 SVGAGI. CDR3 bases: TGTGCCAGCAGTTACTCTCTGGGGAGCTCCTACGAGCAGTACTTC. Encoded protein: CASSYSLGSSYEQYF.

The gene calls are TRBV5-1 and TRBJ2-3, with 12 bases matching TRBD2. With 7 bases clipped from V and 4 bases from J, the junction kept 1 base outside the gene matches. Per germline, CDR1 SGHRS and CDR2 YFSETQ. This CDR3 region has 13 residues. The CDR3 sequence: CASRLAGADTQYF. In DNA form, the CDR3 reads TGCGCCAGCCGACTAGCGGGAGCAGATACGCAGTATTTT.

This clone has a single count. The chain uses TRBV19 and TRBJ1-1; D possibly corresponds to TRBD1 (6 bases). In germline, CDR1 is LNHDA, CDR2 SQIVND (reference sequence). V lost 3 bases to trimming and J lost 4 bases, with 15 bases between them. The length of the CDR3 is 15 residues. CDR3 residues: CASSILDSRGTEAFF. CDR3 sequence (DNA): TGTGCCAGTAGTATTTTGGACAGCCGGGGCACTGAAGCTTTCTTT. Using reference TRBV19 and TRBJ1-1 for the parts outside the CDR3, the full variable domain is DGGITQSPKYLFRKEGQNVTLSCEQNLNHDAMYWYRQDPGQGLRLIYYSQIVNDFQKGDIAEGYSVSREKKESFPLTVTSAQKNPTAFYLCASSILDSRGTEAFFGQGTRLTVV.

The chain couples TRBV6-5 to TRBJ2-5, with TRBD2 identical over 9 bases. Gene TRBJ2-7 matches the end of the DNA better, so the J call may be wrong. The CDR3 is 15 residues long. Germline assignment: CDR1 MNHEY and CDR2 SVGAGI. The CDR3 DNA reads as TGTGCCAGCAGTCGCCCTAGCGGGACATCCTACGAGCAGTACTTC. It encodes CASSRPSGTSYEQYF.

The chain recombines TRBV14 with TRBJ2-7, with no clear D. Trimming shortened V by 1 base and J by 6 bases, and 4 bases separated the two germline ends. Germline V CDR1 and CDR2: SGHDN, FVKESK. The CDR3 consists of 11 residues. The CDR3 nucleotides read TGTGCCAGCAGCCAAGCAAGCGAGCAGTACTTC. Translation gives CASSQASEQYF.

The chain couples TRBV27 to TRBJ2-7; weak D call: TRBD1 (6 bases). CDR1 is MNHEY, CDR2 SMNVEV, per germline (reference sequence). V was cut by 6 bases and J by 1 base, with 28 bases left in between. CDR3 length: 19 amino acids. The CDR3 is CASRQDRFQNPRSSYEQYF. The CDR3 DNA sequence: TGTGCCAGCAGGCAAGACAGGTTCCAAAACCCTAGATCGTCCTACGAGCAGTACTTC.